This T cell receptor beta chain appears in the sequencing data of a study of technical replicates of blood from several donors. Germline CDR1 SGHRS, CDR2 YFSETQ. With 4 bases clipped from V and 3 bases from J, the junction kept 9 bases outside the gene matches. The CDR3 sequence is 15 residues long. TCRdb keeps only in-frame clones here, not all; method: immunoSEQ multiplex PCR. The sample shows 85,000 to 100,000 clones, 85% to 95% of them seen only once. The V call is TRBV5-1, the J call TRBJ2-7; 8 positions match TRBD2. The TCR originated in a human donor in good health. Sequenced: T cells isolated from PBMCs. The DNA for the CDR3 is TGCGCCAGCAGCCCCCTCGGGGGGGAGCGCTACGAGCAGTACTTC. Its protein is CASSPLGGERYEQYF.